The rows below give T cell receptor beta chains drawn from one sample of a study of cytomegalovirus exposure and HLA in healthy donors. The table came from immunoSEQ multiplex PCR; TCRdb's copy has only in-frame clones and leaves some out. The table has fewer than 250,000 clones, roughly four fifths seen once. Material for sequencing was PBMCs. These TCRs come from a woman between 45 and 60 years old in good health and CMV-seropositive. CDR3s include the opening cysteine and the closing phenylalanine or tryptophan. The D gene is left open where the match is weak. Size is omitted from some rows. Given values are once, few, many or a class for expanded clones.

D gene: -; V gene: TRBV5-1; J gene: TRBJ2-3; CDR3 length: 16; clone size: once; CDR3 DNA: TGCGCCAGCAGCCTGAGCGCCACAATCGGAACAGATACGCAGTATTTT; CDR3 protein: CASSLSATIGTDTQYF
D gene: -; V gene: TRBV5-1; J gene: TRBJ2-3; CDR3 length: 16; clone size: -; CDR3 DNA: TGCGCCAGCAGCTCAACGGGTATAGAATTCACAGATACGCAGTATTTT; CDR3 protein: CASSSTGIEFTDTQYF
D gene: -; V gene: TRBV7-9; J gene: TRBJ1-2; CDR3 length: 17; clone size: -; CDR3 DNA: TGTGCCAGCAGCCCCCCCCGGGACAAACAGTGGGGCGGGGGCTACACCTTC; CDR3 protein: CASSPPRDKQWGGGYTF
D gene: -; V gene: TRBV11-2; J gene: TRBJ1-2; CDR3 length: 16; clone size: -; CDR3 DNA: TGTGCCAGCAGCTTAGGTACAGAACTTACCATCTATGGCTACACCTTC; CDR3 protein: CASSLGTELTIYGYTF
D gene: -; V gene: TRBV4-3; J gene: TRBJ1-6; CDR3 length: 16; clone size: -; CDR3 DNA: TGCGCCAGCAGCCAAGATTCACCGCAGAATAATTCACCCCTCCACTTT; CDR3 protein: CASSQDSPQNNSPLHF
D gene: TRBD1; V gene: TRBV2; J gene: TRBJ1-5; CDR3 length: 13; clone size: -; CDR3 DNA: TGTGCCAGCAGCGACCCGACAGGGCAGCCCCAGCATTTT; CDR3 protein: CASSDPTGQPQHF
D gene: -; V gene: TRBV10-3; J gene: TRBJ1-4; CDR3 length: 15; clone size: -; CDR3 DNA: TGTGCCATCAGTGAGGGGGGTCCGGGAGGTGAAAAACTGTTTTTT; CDR3 protein: CAISEGGPGGEKLFF
D gene: TRBD1; V gene: TRBV4-1; J gene: TRBJ2-1; CDR3 length: 18; clone size: once; CDR3 DNA: TGCGCCAGCAGCCAAGAAGATTCCGAGACAGGGATCGTGGATGAGCAGTTCTTC; CDR3 protein: CASSQEDSETGIVDEQFF
D gene: TRBD1; V gene: TRBV6-6; J gene: TRBJ1-4; CDR3 length: 12; clone size: once; CDR3 DNA: TGTGCCAGCAGTTATTGGGGACAGGCCGCTTTTTTT; CDR3 protein: CASSYWGQAAFF
D gene: -; V gene: TRBV19; J gene: TRBJ1-4; CDR3 length: 13; clone size: once; CDR3 DNA: TGTGCCACACAGGGACGAGCTAATGAAAAACTGTTTTTT; CDR3 protein: CATQGRANEKLFF
D gene: -; V gene: TRBV7-2; J gene: TRBJ2-5; CDR3 length: 13; clone size: -; CDR3 DNA: TGTGCCAGCAGCTTAGTGGCAGAAGAGACCCAGTACTTC; CDR3 protein: CASSLVAEETQYF
D gene: TRBD1; V gene: TRBV6-5; J gene: TRBJ1-4; CDR3 length: 14; clone size: -; CDR3 DNA: TGTGCCAGCAGTGTGGACAGGGGGCTAGAAAAACTGTTTTTT; CDR3 protein: CASSVDRGLEKLFF
D gene: -; V gene: TRBV6-5; J gene: TRBJ1-2; CDR3 length: 12; clone size: -; CDR3 DNA: TGTGCCAGCAGTTACTACGGGGAGGGCTACACCTTC; CDR3 protein: CASSYYGEGYTF
D gene: TRBD1; V gene: TRBV28; J gene: TRBJ2-7; CDR3 length: 12; clone size: -; CDR3 DNA: TGTGCAATACAGGGGAGCTCCTACGAGCAGTACTTC; CDR3 protein: CAIQGSSYEQYF
D gene: TRBD1; V gene: TRBV7-2; J gene: TRBJ2-4; CDR3 length: 16; clone size: -; CDR3 DNA: TGTGCCAGCAGCTTAGAGGGACAGCTAGCCAAAAACATTCAGTACTTC; CDR3 protein: CASSLEGQLAKNIQYF
D gene: -; V gene: TRBV19; J gene: TRBJ2-1; CDR3 length: 14; clone size: -; CDR3 DNA: TGTGCCACCCTTCAGGGTGGGTCCTACAATGAGCAGTTCTTC; CDR3 protein: CATLQGGSYNEQFF
D gene: -; V gene: TRBV28; J gene: TRBJ2-3; CDR3 length: 18; clone size: -; CDR3 DNA: TGTGCCAGCAGTTTACCGGGAGTTACGGGGGGCGTTCCAGATACGCAGTATTTT; CDR3 protein: CASSLPGVTGGVPDTQYF
D gene: TRBD1; V gene: TRBV2; J gene: TRBJ2-7; CDR3 length: 14; clone size: -; CDR3 DNA: TGTGCCAGCATAAAAGGACAGGGATGGGACGAGCAGTACTTC; CDR3 protein: CASIKGQGWDEQYF
D gene: -; V gene: TRBV5-1; J gene: TRBJ2-5; CDR3 length: 18; clone size: -; CDR3 DNA: TGCGCCAGCAGCTTGGCCCGGCGGGGCATCTCCCAGGAGGAGACCCAGTACTTC; CDR3 protein: CASSLARRGISQEETQYF
D gene: -; V gene: TRBV30; J gene: TRBJ1-4; CDR3 length: 15; clone size: few; CDR3 DNA: TGTGCCTGGAGTCCCACTGACAGCCTGGGTGAAAAACTGTTTTTT; CDR3 protein: CAWSPTDSLGEKLFF
D gene: -; V gene: TRBV11-2; J gene: TRBJ2-7; CDR3 length: 14; clone size: -; CDR3 DNA: TGTGCCAGCAGCGTGCCGGGTTCCGCCTACGAGCAGTACTTC; CDR3 protein: CASSVPGSAYEQYF
D gene: -; V gene: TRBV19; J gene: TRBJ1-3; CDR3 length: 15; clone size: -; CDR3 DNA: TGTGCCAGTAGGGGCGCACCGAACTCTGGAAACACCATATATTTT; CDR3 protein: CASRGAPNSGNTIYF
D gene: -; V gene: TRBV6-5; J gene: TRBJ1-1; CDR3 length: 15; clone size: -; CDR3 DNA: TGTGCCAGCAGGTCCCGGATGGGCTTTGTCACTGAAGCTTTCTTT; CDR3 protein: CASRSRMGFVTEAFF
D gene: -; V gene: TRBV9; J gene: TRBJ2-1; CDR3 length: 18; clone size: -; CDR3 DNA: TGTGCCAGCAGCGTGTCCCTTGGACAGAACAGAGGTGGCGGGGAGCAGTTCTTC; CDR3 protein: CASSVSLGQNRGGGEQFF
D gene: TRBD2; V gene: TRBV7-9; J gene: TRBJ2-3; CDR3 length: 14; clone size: few; CDR3 DNA: TGTGCCAGCAGCACGGGACTAGTTAGCGATACGCAGTATTTT; CDR3 protein: CASSTGLVSDTQYF
D gene: -; V gene: TRBV4-1; J gene: TRBJ2-1; CDR3 length: 14; clone size: -; CDR3 DNA: TGCGCCAGCAGCCAGAATAGGGGTATAGCTGAGCAGTTCTTC; CDR3 protein: CASSQNRGIAEQFF
D gene: -; V gene: TRBV4-3; J gene: TRBJ2-4; CDR3 length: 13; clone size: -; CDR3 DNA: TGCGCCAGCAGCCAAGATCCGGTTCACATTCAGTACTTC; CDR3 protein: CASSQDPVHIQYF
D gene: TRBD1; V gene: TRBV19; J gene: TRBJ2-5; CDR3 length: 14; clone size: -; CDR3 DNA: TGTGCCAGTAGTGAGGACAGGGCCTCGGAGACCCAGTACTTC; CDR3 protein: CASSEDRASETQYF
D gene: -; V gene: TRBV28; J gene: TRBJ2-7; CDR3 length: 14; clone size: -; CDR3 DNA: TGTGCCAGCAGTTTAGCCGCCTCAGGGAGGGAGCAGTACTTC; CDR3 protein: CASSLAASGREQYF
D gene: -; V gene: TRBV10-1; J gene: TRBJ1-4; CDR3 length: 13; clone size: -; CDR3 DNA: TGCGCCAGCAGTGACTACGGGAATGAAAAACTGTTTTTT; CDR3 protein: CASSDYGNEKLFF
D gene: TRBD1; V gene: TRBV7-2; J gene: TRBJ1-1; CDR3 length: 15; clone size: few; CDR3 DNA: TGTGCCAGCAGCTTAGCGGACAGGGGGCTCACTGAAGCTTTCTTT; CDR3 protein: CASSLADRGLTEAFF
D gene: -; V gene: TRBV7-9; J gene: TRBJ1-1; CDR3 length: 15; clone size: -; CDR3 DNA: TGTGCCAGCAGCTTCTCGTTCCGCGGGAGCACTGAAGCTTTCTTT; CDR3 protein: CASSFSFRGSTEAFF
D gene: -; V gene: TRBV4-3; J gene: TRBJ2-3; CDR3 length: 14; clone size: -; CDR3 DNA: TGCGCCAGCAGCCTAACCTACAGGACAGATACGCAGTATTTT; CDR3 protein: CASSLTYRTDTQYF
D gene: TRBD1; V gene: TRBV5-1; J gene: TRBJ2-1; CDR3 length: 14; clone size: -; CDR3 DNA: TGCGCCAGCAACAGACAGGGTATATACAATGAGCAGTTCTTC; CDR3 protein: CASNRQGIYNEQFF
D gene: TRBD1; V gene: TRBV28; J gene: TRBJ1-2; CDR3 length: 16; clone size: -; CDR3 DNA: TGTGCCAGCAGTTTATTAATGGACAGGGTAAGGCGTGGCTACACCTTC; CDR3 protein: CASSLLMDRVRRGYTF
D gene: TRBD2; V gene: TRBV9; J gene: TRBJ2-5; CDR3 length: 17; clone size: once; CDR3 DNA: TGTGCCAGCAGCGTAGGGGGTAGCGGGGGATCCTCGAGGACCCAGTACTTC; CDR3 protein: CASSVGGSGGSSRTQYF
D gene: -; V gene: TRBV5-1; J gene: TRBJ2-1; CDR3 length: 14; clone size: once; CDR3 DNA: TGCGCCAGCAGCTTGGACCTCCCGGGCAATGAGCAGTTCTTC; CDR3 protein: CASSLDLPGNEQFF
D gene: TRBD1; V gene: TRBV7-9; J gene: TRBJ1-1; CDR3 length: 15; clone size: -; CDR3 DNA: TGTGCCAGCAGCTTCCGGGGACAGGGGGCCACTGAAGCTTTCTTT; CDR3 protein: CASSFRGQGATEAFF
D gene: TRBD1; V gene: TRBV30; J gene: TRBJ2-1; CDR3 length: 15; clone size: -; CDR3 DNA: TGTGCCTGGAGTGTAGTCGGGACAGGGGTCAATGAGCAGTTCTTC; CDR3 protein: CAWSVVGTGVNEQFF
D gene: TRBD2; V gene: TRBV30; J gene: TRBJ2-3; CDR3 length: 13; clone size: -; CDR3 DNA: TGTGCCTGGACTAGCGGGGGTGCAGATACGCAGTATTTT; CDR3 protein: CAWTSGGADTQYF
D gene: -; V gene: TRBV29-1; J gene: TRBJ1-2; CDR3 length: 16; clone size: -; CDR3 DNA: TGCAGCGTTGAAGATGGGTTGGGGCAGGGATACTATGGCTACACCTTC; CDR3 protein: CSVEDGLGQGYYGYTF
D gene: -; V gene: TRBV7-3; J gene: TRBJ2-1; CDR3 length: 13; clone size: -; CDR3 DNA: TGTGCCAGCAGCTTAATTTCAGGGGACGAGCAGTTCTTC; CDR3 protein: CASSLISGDEQFF
D gene: -; V gene: TRBV19; J gene: TRBJ1-5; CDR3 length: 15; clone size: -; CDR3 DNA: TGTGCCAGTAAAGGTTGGGAGGGAAGCAATCAGCCCCAGCATTTT; CDR3 protein: CASKGWEGSNQPQHF
D gene: -; V gene: TRBV7-2; J gene: TRBJ1-1; CDR3 length: 15; clone size: -; CDR3 DNA: TGTGCCAGCAGCTCGGGAGGGTATTTGAACACTGAAGCTTTCTTT; CDR3 protein: CASSSGGYLNTEAFF
D gene: -; V gene: TRBV21-1; J gene: TRBJ2-1; CDR3 length: 13; clone size: -; CDR3 DNA: TGTGCCACTCCCGACAGGGCCGACAATGAGCAGTTCTTC; CDR3 protein: CATPDRADNEQFF